Listed below are T cell receptor beta chains from one sample, sequenced in a study of T cells in Graves' hyperthyroidism and ophthalmopathy. TCRdb re-called the multiplex PCR reads with MiXCR, one entry per CDR3 protein. Here the sample spans fewer than 400,000 distinct CDR3 sequences, less than 20% being singletons. The source material was blood. The receptors were sampled from a woman aged 18-29 years with Graves' hyperthyroidism that later progressed to Graves' ophthalmopathy. Each CDR3 is given without its conserved first and last residue.

v_gene,j_gene,CDR3aa
TRBV5-8,TRBJ2-1,ASSLRIYNEQF
TRBV10-3,TRBJ2-5,AIGRTSGSEETQY
TRBV6-2/TRBV6-3,TRBJ2-4,ASSPWAYRGTRSKNIQY
TRBV6-9,TRBJ2-4,ASSYQTSGSKNIQY
TRBV25-1,TRBJ2-3,ASSESVLDTQY
TRBV7-9,TRBJ2-5,ASRYRDRPQETQY
TRBV7-8,TRBJ2-7,ASSFTAGGNEQY
TRBV29-1,TRBJ2-7,SVCRDPFRYEQY
TRBV29-1,TRBJ1-2,SGGTYYGYT
TRBV30,TRBJ2-1,AWSPSRTSGRARWEQF
TRBV28,TRBJ2-1,ASSHARRLAGGFHPFEQF
TRBV20-1,TRBJ2-2,SAREYRGPAGELF
TRBV27,TRBJ2-7,ASSLTHSYEQY
TRBV2,TRBJ2-1,AGGRGGDYNEQF
TRBV5-1,TRBJ2-7,ASSLGPVSSEQY
TRBV4-1,TRBJ1-1,ASSHLVENTEAF
TRBV20-1,TRBJ2-1,SARDFKSGSYNEQF
TRBV19,TRBJ2-7,ASSIPGQGSYEQY
TRBV7-9,TRBJ1-4,ASSPRRGADVDATNEKLF
TRBV4-2,TRBJ2-7,ASSQDDGRRTYEQY